The next 8 T cell receptor beta chains were all read from a single sample in a study of cytomegalovirus exposure and HLA in healthy donors. Repertoires were generated with immunoSEQ multiplex PCR, while TCRdb's copy carries only in-frame clones and drops some. The sample records around 300,000 clones, around nine tenths being singletons. The sample was PBMCs. These TCRs come from a woman aged 18-29 years in good health and CMV-seronegative.

CDR3 in amino acids: CASAVHRGITEAFF. The CDR3 DNA sequence: TGTGCCAGCGCTGTCCACAGGGGAATCACTGAAGCTTTCTTT. This chain uses TRBV2 with TRBJ1-1; TRBD1 matches 7 bases. V gave up 8 bases and J gave up 4 bases; unmatched junction bases: 10. The CDR3 covers 14 residues. From germline, CDR1 is SNHLY and CDR2 FYNNEI.

The V call is TRBV4-3, the J call TRBJ2-1; 7 positions match TRBD2. Trimming took 0 bases from V and 8 from J; bases not matched to a gene: 10. Germline loops: CDR1 LGHNA, CDR2 YSLEER. This CDR3 is built from 16 residues. CDR3 sequence reads: CASSQERLAGFDEQFF. The CDR3 nucleotides read TGCGCCAGCAGCCAAGAGAGACTAGCCGGTTTCGATGAGCAGTTCTTC.

This clone was observed once. This chain links TRBV7-8 with TRBJ2-1; D possibly corresponds to TRBD2 (5 bases). The V end was cut by 7 bases, the J end by 6 bases, with 16 bases between. The CDR3 covers 14 residues. CDR1 and CDR2 from the germline V gene are SGHVS and FQNEAQ. The CDR3 region is CASTSSPRGNEQFF. CDR3 DNA: TGTGCCAGCACGTCCAGCCCCCGGGGCAATGAGCAGTTCTTC. Variable domain in full (rest from reference TRBV7-8 and TRBJ2-1): GAGVSQSPRYKVAKRGQDVALRCDPISGHVSLFWYQQALGQGPEFLTYFQNEAQLDKSGLPSDRFFAERPEGSVSTLKIQRTQQEDSAVYLCASTSSPRGNEQFFGPGTRLTVL.

This clone has just one count. The chain employs TRBV28 and TRBJ2-7; D perhaps matches TRBD1 (5 bases). The V end was cut by 5 bases, the J end by 1 base, with 15 bases between. Germline V gene lookup returns CDR1 MDHEN and CDR2 SYDVKM. This CDR3 region has 15 residues. CDR3 in amino acids: CASSPAGPQSYEQYF. The CDR3 DNA reads TGTGCCAGCAGTCCCGCAGGGCCCCAATCCTACGAGCAGTACTTC.

This chain links TRBV9 with TRBJ1-1, with 10 bases identical to TRBD1. The CDR3 is made up of 14 amino acids. The germline V gene encodes CDR1 SGDLS and CDR2 YYNGEE. V shed 0 bases, J shed 10 bases, and the junction held 6 bases outside the gene matches. The CDR3 region is CASSVGGTGVGAFF. In DNA, the CDR3 is TGTGCCAGCAGCGTAGGGGGGACAGGGGTTGGAGCTTTCTTT.

The chain combines TRBV6-1 with TRBJ1-1; D remains ambiguous. The V gene's germline CDR1 is MNHNS and CDR2 SASEGT. The CDR3 extends over 13 amino acids. Trimming removed 4 bases from V and 0 bases from J, with 6 bases in between. CDR3 protein: CASSGTVNTEAFF. In DNA, the CDR3 is TGTGCCAGCAGTGGAACAGTGAACACTGAAGCTTTCTTT.

This clone was observed a handful of times. A much larger clonotype is one base distant, so this may be a read error. V is TRBV6-1 and J is TRBJ2-2; TRBD1 matches at 10 bases. Losses at the gene ends were 5 bases for V and 3 bases for J; bases not matched to a gene: 3. The CDR3 has 15 residues. From germline, CDR1 is MNHNS and CDR2 SASEGT. Written as DNA, the CDR3 is TGTGCCAGCAGTTCGGGACAGGGGCACACCGGGGAGCTGTTTTTT. It translates to CASSSGQGHTGELFF.

The gene calls are TRBV27 and TRBJ1-4, with a possible D match to TRBD1 (5 bases). V was pared by 6 bases and J by 0 bases, with 11 bases between. The CDR3 covers 15 residues. Germline V gives CDR1 MNHEY, CDR2 SMNVEV (reference sequence). CDR3 bases: TGTGCCAGCAGGGAGGGGACTGCAACTAATGAAAAACTGTTTTTT. Translating gives CASREGTATNEKLFF.